Included here is one TCR beta chain sequence, with context. Its antigen is unknown. This entry is derived from a study of cytomegalovirus exposure and HLA in healthy donors. Study-wide findings and caveats: At a 0.05 false discovery rate, a later analysis found some 18,000 TCR beta sequences to be associated with HLA alleles. Most subjects' HLA-A and HLA-B alleles were reportedly predicted from TCR beta sequences. Most TCR sequences were seen very rarely across donors, but some public TCRs occurred in many.

Amplification used 60 Vbeta primers and 13 Jbeta primers. Profiled with immunoSEQ multiplex PCR; TCRdb holds only in-frame clones, not every one. The sample consists of roughly 100,000 clones, around 74% of them appearing once. V was cut by 3 bases and J by 4 bases, with 19 bases left in between. The CDR3 sequence is 16 residues long. Per the germline V gene, CDR1 is SGDLS and CDR2 is YYNGEE. Sequences were obtained from PBMCs. J is TRBJ2-5 and V is TRBV9; perhaps TRBD1 as D (6 bases). This receptor was obtained from a man between 35 and 55 years old in good health and CMV-seronegative. Here the CDR3 reads CASSEDTGTFGETQYF. CDR3 DNA sequence: TGTGCCAGCAGCGAGGACACAGGGACGTTCGGAGAGACCCAGTACTTC.